This TCR beta chain was sequenced during a study of cytomegalovirus exposure and HLA in healthy donors. 60 Vbeta and 13 Jbeta primers were used in PCR. TCRdb keeps only in-frame clones here, not all; method: immunoSEQ multiplex PCR. The sample holds about 210,000 clones, about 75% seen once. Trimming removed 0 bases from V and 4 bases from J; junction bases left unmatched: 9. The CDR3 totals 17 residues. The germline V gene has CDR1 MNHEY and CDR2 SMNVEV (reference sequence). The source material was PBMCs. The source of this sequence is a male donor in good health and CMV-seronegative. The chain links TRBV27 to TRBJ2-3, with 8 positions matching TRBD2. This CDR3 is CASSLSTGLGVADTQYF. CDR3 nucleotide sequence: TGTGCCAGCAGTTTATCGACGGGACTAGGGGTCGCAGATACGCAGTATTTT.